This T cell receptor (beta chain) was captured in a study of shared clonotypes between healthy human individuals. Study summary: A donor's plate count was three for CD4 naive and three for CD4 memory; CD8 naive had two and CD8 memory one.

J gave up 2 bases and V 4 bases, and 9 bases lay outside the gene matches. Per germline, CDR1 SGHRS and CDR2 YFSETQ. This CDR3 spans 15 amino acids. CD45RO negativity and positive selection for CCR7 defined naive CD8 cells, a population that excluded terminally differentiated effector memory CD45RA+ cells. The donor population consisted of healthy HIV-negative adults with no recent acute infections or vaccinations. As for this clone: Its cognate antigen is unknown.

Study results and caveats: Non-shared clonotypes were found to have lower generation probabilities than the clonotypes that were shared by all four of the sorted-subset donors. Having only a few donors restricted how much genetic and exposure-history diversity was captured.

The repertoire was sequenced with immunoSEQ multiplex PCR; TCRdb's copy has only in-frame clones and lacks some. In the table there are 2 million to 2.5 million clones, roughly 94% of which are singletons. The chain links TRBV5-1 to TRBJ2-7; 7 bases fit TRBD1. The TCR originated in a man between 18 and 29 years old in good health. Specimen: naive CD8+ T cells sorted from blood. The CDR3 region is CASSPFETGTYEQYF. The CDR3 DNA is TGCGCCAGCAGCCCATTCGAGACAGGGACCTACGAGCAGTACTTC.